The 13 T cell receptor beta chains in this list originate from one sample, sequenced in a study of blood T cell repertoires in COVID-19. The table came from immunoSEQ multiplex PCR; TCRdb's copy has only in-frame clones and leaves some out. The data contain under 300,000 clones, about 84% of them singletons. Sequencing input: peripheral blood. These receptors all stem from a man at least 80 years old with acute or convalescent COVID-19.

The genes are TRBV5-1 and TRBJ2-2; 10 nucleotides line up with TRBD2. V was pared by 4 bases and J by 4 bases, with 4 bases of the junction left unmatched. The CDR3 is 15 amino acids. Germline values: CDR1 SGHRS, CDR2 YFSETQ. CDR3 nucleotide sequence: TGCGCCAGCAGCGAAGTAGCGGGAGGCACCGGGGAGCTGTTTTTT. Translated: CASSEVAGGTGELFF.

This chain joins TRBV4-3 and TRBJ1-2, with D perhaps TRBD1 (5 bases). V lost 0 bases to trimming and J lost 10 bases, with 18 bases between them. CDR3 length: 15 amino acids. Germline values: CDR1 LGHNA, CDR2 YSLEER. The chain's CDR3 is CASSQELQGSGDYTF. The DNA for the CDR3 is TGCGCCAGCAGCCAAGAGTTGCAGGGATCGGGGGACTACACCTTC.

The chain carries TRBV7-2 and TRBJ2-7; possible D gene TRBD2, 6 bases. The V gene lost 5 bases and the J gene lost 6 bases, with 26 bases spanning the gap. CDR1 SGHTA and CDR2 FQGNSA come from the germline V gene. This CDR3 contains 17 residues. The CDR3 region has the DNA TGTGCCAGCAGCAAAGGTCAGGGACGGCCTATGGGGGGCGAGCAGTACTTC. It codes for CASSKGQGRPMGGEQYF.

This chain links TRBV5-4 with TRBJ2-7; 9 bases map to TRBD2. Unmatched junction bases numbered 10, after V lost 4 bases and J lost 2 bases. The CDR3 loop spans 16 amino acids. The germline CDR1 and CDR2 sequences are SGHNT and YYREEE (reference sequence). CDR3: CASSAPSGAPPYEQYF. Here the CDR3 DNA reads TGTGCCAGCAGCGCACCTAGCGGGGCTCCTCCCTACGAGCAGTACTTC.

With respect to this clone: Other DNA sequences within the sample encode an identical CDR3. The chain carries TRBV29-1 and TRBJ2-3; D unresolved. V was pared by 3 bases and J by 1 base, with 5 bases between. The CDR3 spans 12 residues. Germline lookup yields CDR1 SQVTM and CDR2 ANQGSEA. The CDR3 nucleotides are TGCAGCGTTGACCAGGGCACAGATACGCAGTATTTT. Its protein is CSVDQGTDTQYF.

The chain has TRBV24-1 and TRBJ2-2, with D uncertain. V dropped 4 bases and J dropped 0 bases, with 11 bases sitting between them. This CDR3 region has 16 residues. Germline CDR1 KGHDR, CDR2 SFDVKD. This CDR3 reads CATSDPPGTNTGELFF. CDR3 DNA: TGTGCCACCAGTGACCCGCCGGGTACGAACACCGGGGAGCTGTTTTTT.

The rearrangement joins TRBV5-1 to TRBJ2-7; TRBD1 agrees at 7 bases. The V gene end was trimmed by 4 bases and the J gene end by 2 bases; junction bases not matched to a gene: 15. Germline loops: CDR1 SGHRS, CDR2 YFSETQ. The CDR3 has 17 amino acids. In nucleotides, the CDR3 is TGCGCCAGCAGCAATCAACCGGGACAGTGGGCCACCTACGAGCAGTACTTC. Encoded protein: CASSNQPGQWATYEQYF.

This clone was observed once. This chain links TRBV11-2 with TRBJ2-2; D is ambiguous. CDR3 length equals 13 residues. Trimming took off 4 bases at V and 4 bases at J, with 7 bases between the two ends. The germline V gene has CDR1 SGHAT and CDR2 FQNNGV. The CDR3 DNA reads as TGTGCCAGCAGCTCCCCGTTCACCGGGGAGCTGTTTTTT. Translating it yields CASSSPFTGELFF. The full variable domain, with the rest looked up from reference TRBV11-2 and TRBJ2-2, is EAGVAQSPRYKIIEKRQSVAFWCNPISGHATLYWYQQILGQGPKLLIQFQNNGVVDDSQLPKDRFSAERLKGVDSTLKIQPAKLEDSAVYLCASSSPFTGELFFGEGSRLTVL.

The sample holds one count of this clone. CDR3 nucleotide sequence: TGTGCCAGTAATAGACAGGGGGAACTCCAGCCCCAGCATTTT. As protein: CASNRQGELQPQHF. The chain joins TRBV19 to TRBJ1-5, with 9 bases fitting TRBD1. J was trimmed by 7 bases and V by 7 bases; bases with no gene match: 8. The CDR3 covers 14 residues. CDR1 LNHDA and CDR2 SQIVND come from the germline V gene (reference sequence).

CDR3 DNA sequence: TGTGCCAGCTCACCTGGGACACAGACTGAAGCTTTCTTT. The encoded protein is CASSPGTQTEAFF. This sequence joins TRBV18 and TRBJ1-1, with D possibly being TRBD1 (6 bases). Germline V CDR1 and CDR2: KGHSH, LQKENI. Trimming pared 3 bases from V and 5 bases from J, leaving 10 bases between. The CDR3 sequence is 13 residues long.

This sequence joins TRBV3-1 (or the pseudogene TRBV3-2) and TRBJ1-6, with 11 positions matching TRBD1. CDR1 is LGHDT and CDR2 is YNNKEL in the germline V gene (reference sequence). CDR3 length: 16 amino acids. Germline trimming cut 4 bases from V and 14 bases from J; bases unmatched to any gene: 13. The CDR3, as DNA: TGTGCCAGCAGCCCGGGACAGGGGGAGCCTGGGTCAGCCCTCCACTTT. Translation: CASSPGQGEPGSALHF.

The V gene is TRBV10-1, the J gene TRBJ1-6, with TRBD1 matching 8 bases. The CDR3 loop spans 13 amino acids. J was trimmed by 7 bases and V by 6 bases; bases with no gene match: 2. Germline CDR1 WNHNN, CDR2 SYGVQD (reference sequence). CDR3 sequence reads: CASRRTGNSPLHF. As DNA, the CDR3 is TGCGCCAGCAGAAGGACAGGGAATTCACCCCTCCACTTT.

This clone was recorded only once. J is TRBJ1-1 and V is TRBV15; TRBD1 agrees at 7 bases. J lost 0 bases, V lost 2 bases, and 3 bases had no gene match. This CDR3 spans 15 amino acids. Looked up from germline, CDR1 is LNHNV and CDR2 is YYDKDF (reference sequence). The DNA of the CDR3 is TGTGCCACCAGCAGACCGGGACAGCTGAACACTGAAGCTTTCTTT. Protein sequence: CATSRPGQLNTEAFF.